The source of this T cell receptor beta chain is a study of human CD8 memory T cell subsets. General study results and limits: Repertoires of stem-like memory and precursor exhausted T cells showed minimal mutual overlap.

TPEX cells were early memory CD8+ T cells (CCR7+ PD-1+ TIGIT+) that had exhausted-like traits. RNA was obtained from duplicate vials of roughly 140,000 sorted CD8+ T cells per subset. By frequency, this clonotype registers medium-sized. No antigen is known for it. The authors made TCR beta libraries using UMI-labeled 5' RACE. Original data processing: Individual TCR beta libraries contained between roughly 2,700 and 20,000 functional CDR3 beta clonotypes each. TCRdb reprocessed the 5' RACE reads, keeping one entry per CDR3 protein, no DNA. The V and J calls and clone size come from TCRdb's table, not from the authors' own analysis. The specimen's table records about 5,800 distinct CDR3 sequences. Source material: CD8+ T cells from PBMCs. This receptor was taken from a human donor in good health.

The CDR3 is CASSLAAGQALDGYTF. The genes are TRBV7-9 and TRBJ1-2; the D call from TCRdb, TRBD1, cannot be confirmed without DNA. The CDR3 sequence is 16 residues long. Germline V gene sequence: CDR1 SEHNR, CDR2 FQNEAQ (reference sequence). Complete variable domain (other parts from reference TRBV7-9 and TRBJ1-2): DTGVSQNPRHKITKRGQNVTFRCDPISEHNRLYWYRQTLGQGPEFLTYFQNEAQLEKSRLLSDRFSAERPKGSFSTLEIQRTEQGDSAMYLCASSLAAGQALDGYTFGSGTRLTVV.